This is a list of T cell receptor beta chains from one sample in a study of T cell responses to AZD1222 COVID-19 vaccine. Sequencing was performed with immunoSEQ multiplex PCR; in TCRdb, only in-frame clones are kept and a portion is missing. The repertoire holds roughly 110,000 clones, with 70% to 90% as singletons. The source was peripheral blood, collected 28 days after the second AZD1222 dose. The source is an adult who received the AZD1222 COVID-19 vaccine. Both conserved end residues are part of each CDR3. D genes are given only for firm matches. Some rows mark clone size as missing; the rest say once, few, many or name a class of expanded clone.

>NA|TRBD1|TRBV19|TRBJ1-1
CASSGTDMNTEAFF
TGTGCCAGTAGTGGGACAGACATGAACACTGAAGCTTTCTTT
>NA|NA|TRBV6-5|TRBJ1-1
CASSYRGRTEAFF
TGTGCCAGCAGTTACCGAGGGAGAACTGAAGCTTTCTTT
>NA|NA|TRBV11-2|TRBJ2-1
CASSPPGDGEQFF
TGTGCCAGCAGCCCACCAGGGGATGGTGAGCAGTTCTTC
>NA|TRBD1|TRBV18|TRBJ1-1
CASSSGTGGFEAFF
TGTGCCAGCTCATCCGGGACAGGGGGTTTTGAAGCTTTCTTT
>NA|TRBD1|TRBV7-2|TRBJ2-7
CASSWDRAYEQYF
TGTGCCAGCAGCTGGGACAGGGCCTACGAGCAGTACTTC
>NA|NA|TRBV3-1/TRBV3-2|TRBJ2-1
CASSQEVGAYNEQFF
TGTGCCAGCAGCCAAGAGGTGGGGGCCTACAATGAGCAGTTCTTC
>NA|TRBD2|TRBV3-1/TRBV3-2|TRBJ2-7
CASSQESGGPRAYEQYF
TGTGCCAGCAGCCAAGAAAGCGGGGGACCGAGGGCCTACGAGCAGTACTTC
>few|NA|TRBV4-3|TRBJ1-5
CASSQRGNQPQHF
TGCGCCAGCAGCCAGAGGGGCAATCAGCCCCAGCATTTT
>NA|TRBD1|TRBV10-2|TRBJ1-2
CASGGGTDRDPSQRYGYTF
TGCGCCAGCGGGGGGGGGACCGACAGGGATCCTTCCCAACGCTATGGCTACACCTTC
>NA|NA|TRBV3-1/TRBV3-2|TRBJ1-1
CASSQVHGDTEAFF
TGTGCCAGCAGCCAAGTACACGGAGACACTGAAGCTTTCTTT
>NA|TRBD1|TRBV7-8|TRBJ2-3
CASSLGWGRQGSTDTQYF
TGTGCCAGCAGCTTAGGTTGGGGGCGACAGGGGAGCACAGATACGCAGTATTTT
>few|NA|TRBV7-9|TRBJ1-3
CASSSKAAGISGNTIYF
TGTGCCAGCAGTTCCAAAGCGGCAGGGATCTCTGGAAACACCATATATTTT
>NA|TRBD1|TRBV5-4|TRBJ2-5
CASSLETGGETQYF
TGTGCCAGCAGCTTAGAAACAGGGGGGGAGACCCAGTACTTC
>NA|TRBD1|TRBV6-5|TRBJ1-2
CASRERQGSYGYTF
TGTGCCAGCAGAGAGAGACAGGGTAGTTATGGCTACACCTTC
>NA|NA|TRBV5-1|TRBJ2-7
CASSLGGVYEQYF
TGCGCCAGCAGCTTGGGTGGGGTCTACGAGCAGTACTTC
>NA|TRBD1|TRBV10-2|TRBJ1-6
CASSEKGQENSPLHF
TGCGCCAGCAGTGAGAAAGGACAGGAGAATTCACCCCTCCACTTT
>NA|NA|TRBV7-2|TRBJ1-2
CASSLSPGEGGGVYGYTF
TGTGCCAGCAGCTTATCTCCCGGCGAGGGGGGAGGGGTTTATGGCTACACCTTC
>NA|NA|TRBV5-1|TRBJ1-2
CASSLGTDYGYTF
TGCGCCAGCAGCTTGGGGACAGACTATGGCTACACCTTC
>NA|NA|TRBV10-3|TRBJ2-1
CAISESAGQGGMIGYNEQFF
TGTGCCATCAGTGAGTCTGCTGGACAGGGAGGGATGATTGGCTACAATGAGCAGTTCTTC
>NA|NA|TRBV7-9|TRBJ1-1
CASSLEFEAFF
TGTGCCAGCAGCTTAGAGTTTGAAGCTTTCTTT
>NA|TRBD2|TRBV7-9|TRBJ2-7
CASSETSGGAYEQYF
TGTGCCAGCAGCGAAACTAGCGGGGGGGCCTACGAGCAGTACTTC
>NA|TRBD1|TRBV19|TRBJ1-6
CASRTGQGQPLHF
TGTGCCAGTAGGACGGGACAGGGGCAACCCCTCCACTTT
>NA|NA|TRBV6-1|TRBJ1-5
CASSERPDYSNQPQHF
TGTGCCAGCAGTGAAAGGCCAGATTATAGCAATCAGCCCCAGCATTTT
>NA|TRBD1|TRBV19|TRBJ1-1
CASSTGGRMNTEAFF
TGTGCCAGTAGTACAGGGGGCAGAATGAACACTGAAGCTTTCTTT
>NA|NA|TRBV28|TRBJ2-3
CASSPRFTTPKSTDTQYF
TGTGCCAGCAGTCCCCGATTTACGACCCCAAAAAGCACAGATACGCAGTATTTT